A single sample gave rise to the 24 T cell receptor beta chains below, sequenced in a study of shared clonotypes between healthy human individuals (dated by TCRdb to the early 2020s). The library came from the immunoSEQ multiplex PCR assay. TCRdb holds this immuneACCESS table with in-frame rearrangements only. Some clones are missing; in checked studies, unresolved V genes explain under half, and the rest has no known cause. The sample profile shows roughly 700,000 clones; roughly 87% of them were found once. The top ten hold about 34% of the sample. The sequencing input was memory CD8+ T cells from PBMCs. This specimen's cell subset or site label, interpreted: CD45RO+ cells pooled with CCR7-negative TemRA cells. The source of these receptors is a man aged 18 to 30 in good health. Some clones in this sample may be carry-over from other donors' samples.

The chain is built from TRBV14 and TRBJ2-1; the match to TRBD2 covers 10 bases. The CDR3 covers 22 residues. Germline V lookup: CDR1 SGHDN, CDR2 FVKESK. With V trimmed by 1 base and J by 5 bases, 23 bases remained unmatched. The CDR3 loop is CASSQVEWLAGVLEDRDNEQFF. Here the CDR3 DNA reads TGTGCCAGCAGCCAAGTGGAATGGCTAGCGGGAGTTTTGGAGGACCGTGACAATGAGCAGTTCTTC. The full variable domain, completed using reference TRBV14 and TRBJ2-1, is EAGVTQFPSHSVIEKGQTVTLRCDPISGHDNLYWYRRVMGKEIKFLLHFVKESKQDESGMPNNRFLAERTGGTYSTLKVQPAELEDSGVYFCASSQVEWLAGVLEDRDNEQFFGPGTRLTVL.

The chain uses TRBV2 and TRBJ2-1, with TRBD2 identical over 13 bases. The CDR3 runs to 17 residues. Germline CDR1 and CDR2: SNHLY and FYNNEI. Trimming cost V 1 base and J 0 bases; bases outside gene matches: 0. This CDR3 is CASSEGTSGSSYNEQFF. The CDR3 region has the DNA TGTGCCAGCAGTGAAGGGACTAGCGGGAGCTCCTACAATGAGCAGTTCTTC. Full variable domain (outside the CDR3, taken from reference TRBV2 and TRBJ2-1): EPEVTQTPSHQVTQMGQEVILRCVPISNHLYFYWYRQILGQKVEFLVSFYNNEISEKSEIFDDQFSVERPDGSNFTLKIRSTKLEDSAMYFCASSEGTSGSSYNEQFFGPGTRLTVL.

This chain joins TRBV19 and TRBJ2-7; a weak D match, TRBD2 (6 bases). CDR1 is LNHDA, CDR2 SQIVND, per germline (reference sequence). V shed 7 bases and J shed 6 bases, with 16 bases lying between them. The CDR3 length is 13 residues. This CDR3 is CASISSPGSEQYF. The CDR3 bases are TGTGCCAGTATCTCATCCCCCGGGAGCGAGCAGTACTTC. Variable domain in full (rest from reference TRBV19 and TRBJ2-7): DGGITQSPKYLFRKEGQNVTLSCEQNLNHDAMYWYRQDPGQGLRLIYYSQIVNDFQKGDIAEGYSVSREKKESFPLTVTSAQKNPTAFYLCASISSPGSEQYFGPGTRLTVT.

The chain employs TRBV28 and TRBJ1-1, with D unresolved. This CDR3 comprises 13 residues. Germline V gives CDR1 MDHEN, CDR2 SYDVKM. The V and J ends lost 7 bases and 5 bases respectively, with 14 bases between them. The CDR3 is CASNNGWPTEAFF. CDR3 DNA sequence: TGTGCCAGCAATAACGGATGGCCGACTGAAGCTTTCTTT.

This chain links TRBV2 with TRBJ2-3; D is uncertain. The V end was cut by 4 bases, the J end by 4 bases, with 18 bases between. The CDR3 extends over 16 amino acids. Germline CDR1 reads SNHLY; CDR2 reads FYNNEI. DNA of the CDR3: TGTGCCAGCAGTGGCGACTTAAGCCTGGCCGCAGATACGCAGTATTTT. Its translation: CASSGDLSLAADTQYF.

The chain is built from TRBV27 and TRBJ2-1; 7 nucleotides match TRBD1. V gave up 3 bases and J gave up 4 bases; unmatched junction bases: 3. Germline-derived CDR1 and CDR2 are MNHEY and SMNVEV (reference sequence). CDR3 length equals 14 residues. Written as DNA, the CDR3 is TGTGCCAGCAGTTTCCCGGGACAGTACAATGAGCAGTTCTTC. As protein: CASSFPGQYNEQFF.

The chain employs TRBV14 and TRBJ2-7; perhaps TRBD2 as D (6 bases). V dropped 9 bases and J dropped 5 bases, with 17 bases sitting between them. Germline V lookup: CDR1 SGHDN, CDR2 FVKESK. The CDR3 covers 13 residues. CDR3 bases: TGTGCCAGTTCAGTGGGGGGTAGCGACGAGCAGTACTTC. It is translated as CASSVGGSDEQYF.

The rearrangement joins TRBV27 to TRBJ1-5; TRBD1 matches at 11 bases. The germline CDR1 and CDR2 sequences are MNHEY and SMNVEV (reference sequence). The CDR3 runs to 16 residues. V shed 5 bases, J shed 7 bases, and the junction held 10 bases outside the gene matches. The CDR3 spells CASSMGTGGNGQPQHF. The DNA of the CDR3 is TGTGCCAGCAGTATGGGGACAGGGGGTAATGGGCAGCCCCAGCATTTT.

The CDR3 sequence is CASSPYRPLAEANEQFF. The CDR3 bases are TGTGCCAGCAGTCCTTACCGTCCCCTAGCGGAGGCCAATGAGCAGTTCTTC. The chain uses TRBV7-6 and TRBJ2-1, with TRBD2 matching 7 bases. V was pared by 6 bases and J by 6 bases, with 17 bases of the junction left unmatched. CDR3 length: 17 residues. Germline V CDR1 and CDR2: SGHVS, FNYEAQ.

A single count supports this clone. This chain uses TRBV28 with TRBJ2-1; TRBD2 matches at 10 bases. The junction had 7 bases not matched to a gene; V was cut back by 5 bases and J by 3 bases. This CDR3 has 16 amino acids. CDR1 is MDHEN and CDR2 is SYDVKM in the germline V gene. The CDR3 region has the DNA TGTGCCAGCAGTCTTAGCGGGAGGCCACTCTACAATGAGCAGTTCTTC. It codes for CASSLSGRPLYNEQFF. Drawing the rest from reference TRBV28 and TRBJ2-1, the complete variable domain is DVKVTQSSRYLVKRTGEKVFLECVQDMDHENMFWYRQDPGLGLRLIYFSYDVKMKEKGDIPEGYSVSREKKERFSLILESASTNQTSMYLCASSLSGRPLYNEQFFGPGTRLTVL.

The chain links TRBV11-2 to TRBJ2-6, with 7 bases fitting TRBD1. CDR1 is SGHAT and CDR2 is FQNNGV in the germline V gene. CDR3 length equals 16 residues. Unmatched junction bases numbered 8, after V lost 4 bases and J lost 5 bases. CDR3 sequence reads: CASSSRTGSRANVLTF. The CDR3 region has the DNA TGTGCCAGCAGCTCCAGGACAGGTTCGCGGGCCAACGTCCTGACTTTC.

The V call is TRBV7-6, the J call TRBJ1-3; D not certain. This CDR3 has 17 amino acids. The germline V gene encodes CDR1 SGHVS and CDR2 FNYEAQ. With 1 base removed from V and 0 bases from J, the gap between germline ends came to 13 bases. CDR3 in DNA: TGTGCCAGCAGCTTAGAGCTGGGTTACAACTCTGGAAACACCATATATTTT. Protein sequence: CASSLELGYNSGNTIYF.

The chain uses TRBV6-6 and TRBJ2-5; 7 bases line up with TRBD1. The end of the DNA aligns better with TRBJ2-7, so the J call may be wrong. Germline CDR1 is MNHNY and CDR2 is SVGAGI (reference sequence). The CDR3 spans 15 residues. This CDR3 is CASSPQTGRWYEQYF. In DNA, the CDR3 is TGTGCCAGCAGCCCTCAGACAGGGCGGTGGTACGAGCAGTACTTC.

The J gene is TRBJ2-7, the V gene TRBV6-1; possibly TRBD1 for D (5 bases). The V gene's germline CDR1 is MNHNS and CDR2 SASEGT. Trimming took 7 bases from V and 3 from J, leaving 13 bases between them. This CDR3 contains 13 residues. The CDR3 region is CASTPIGVYEQYF. In nucleotides, the CDR3 is TGTGCCAGCACCCCAATAGGGGTCTACGAGCAGTACTTC.

This clone was observed a single time. The chain has TRBV7-9 and TRBJ2-1; TRBD2 matches at 7 bases. Per germline, CDR1 SEHNR and CDR2 FQNEAQ (reference sequence). The CDR3 consists of 16 residues. The trim removed 0 bases at V and 5 bases at J, leaving 7 bases unmatched. The CDR3 region has the DNA TGTGCCAGCAGCTTAGCAAAGCGGGATTTGCACAATGAGCAGTTCTTC. Its translation: CASSLAKRDLHNEQFF.

The V gene is TRBV6-5, the J gene TRBJ1-6, with 7 bases identical to TRBD1. The V gene end was trimmed by 6 bases and the J gene end by 10 bases; junction bases not matched to a gene: 12. The CDR3 runs to 15 residues. Germline values: CDR1 MNHEY, CDR2 SVGAGI. CDR3 in DNA: TGTGCCAGCAGAGAAAACGACAGGGTAGGATCACCCCTCCACTTT. It yields the protein CASRENDRVGSPLHF.

The V call is TRBV14, the J call TRBJ1-1; D call uncertain. V shed 2 bases and J shed 8 bases, with 12 bases lying between them. Germline V gives CDR1 SGHDN, CDR2 FVKESK. There are 13 residues in the CDR3. DNA of the CDR3: TGTGCCAGCAGCCAATTCAAACGGTCGGAAGCTTTCTTT. It is translated as CASSQFKRSEAFF.

This clone has a handful of counts. V gene TRBV28 combines with J gene TRBJ2-5, with D possibly called TRBD1 or TRBD2 (7 bases each). V dropped 3 bases and J dropped 1 base, with 18 bases sitting between them. The CDR3 is 17 residues long. Germline CDR1 MDHEN, CDR2 SYDVKM. CDR3 coding DNA: TGTGCCAGCAGTTTTTCCCCTGGGAGGGGGCCCCAAGAGACCCAGTACTTC. This codes for CASSFSPGRGPQETQYF.

CDR3 coding DNA: TGTGCCAGCAAACCCGGGACAGGGTTTACAGATACGCAGTATTTT. Protein: CASKPGTGFTDTQYF. V is TRBV7-9 and J is TRBJ2-3; TRBD1 matches 9 bases. This CDR3 is 15 amino acids long. Germline loops: CDR1 SEHNR, CDR2 FQNEAQ (reference sequence). The ends lost 7 bases at V and 3 bases at J; junction bases unmatched: 8.

The chain combines TRBV6-5 with TRBJ2-2, with D hard to call. Trimming stripped 2 bases from V and 3 bases from J, with 7 bases between. Germline CDR1 reads MNHEY; CDR2 reads SVGAGI. The CDR3 has 14 residues. The CDR3 sequence: CASSYVPDTGELFF. CDR3 bases: TGTGCCAGCAGTTACGTACCCGACACCGGGGAGCTGTTTTTT.

The chain has TRBV28 and TRBJ1-4, with 7 bases aligning to TRBD1. This CDR3 region has 14 residues. The germline gives CDR1 MDHEN, CDR2 SYDVKM. The V gene end was trimmed by 10 bases and the J gene end by 8 bases; junction bases not matched to a gene: 13. The CDR3 bases are TGTGCCACAACAGGGGTCGTAGGCTGGGAAAAACTGTTTTTT. It specifies CATTGVVGWEKLFF.

The genes are TRBV7-3 and TRBJ1-2, with TRBD1 matching 11 bases. The germline gives CDR1 SGHTA, CDR2 FQGTGA. The J segment lost 3 bases and the V segment lost 5 bases, leaving 11 bases of the junction unmatched. The CDR3 extends over 17 amino acids. The CDR3 reads CASSPTPGQGAYYGYTF. The CDR3 DNA is TGTGCCAGCAGCCCCACCCCCGGACAGGGGGCTTACTATGGCTACACCTTC.

The V and J genes are TRBV7-9 and TRBJ1-2; D remains unclear. Trimming took 5 bases from V and 10 from J, leaving 5 bases between them. CDR1 is SEHNR, CDR2 FQNEAQ, per germline (reference sequence). The CDR3 is 9 residues long. DNA of the CDR3: TGTGCCAGCAGCCATCCCTACACCTTC. Translating it yields CASSHPYTF. The entire variable domain, with the rest obtained from reference TRBV7-9 and TRBJ1-2, is as follows: DTGVSQNPRHKITKRGQNVTFRCDPISEHNRLYWYRQTLGQGPEFLTYFQNEAQLEKSRLLSDRFSAERPKGSFSTLEIQRTEQGDSAMYLCASSHPYTFGSGTRLTVV.

The CDR3 is CASSQDSSGANVLTF. Written as DNA, the CDR3 is TGTGCCAGCAGTCAGGACAGCTCTGGGGCCAACGTCCTGACTTTC. This chain uses TRBV27 with TRBJ2-6; tentatively, D is TRBD1 (6 bases). The CDR3 runs 15 residues. The germline V and J ends were trimmed by 5 bases and 0 bases, with 8 bases remaining between them. Per germline, CDR1 MNHEY and CDR2 SMNVEV (reference sequence).